This is a list of T cell receptor beta chains from one sample in a study of cytomegalovirus exposure and HLA in healthy donors. Measured with immunoSEQ multiplex PCR; TCRdb has only the in-frame clones, and not every one. The sample shows over 150,000 clones, about 73% of them seen only once. Specimen: PBMCs. The receptor set was obtained from a woman between 45 and 65 years old in good health and CMV-seropositive. Both conserved end residues are trimmed from each CDR3. Fields, in order: V gene, D gene, CDR3 protein. A D gene is named only where the DNA matches it firmly.

TRBV4-2	.	ASSQQGGSANEQF
TRBV15	.	ATSRDIGQGINEQY
TRBV2	TRBD1	ASSEYGQGGTEAF
TRBV6-9	.	ASSHYREPYNEQF
TRBV19	TRBD2	ASSGGSSGGASDTQY
TRBV19	TRBD1	ATSGGRRIQPQH
TRBV6-1	.	ASSQGSYNEQF
TRBV19	.	ASSGKRPGREKLF
TRBV2	TRBD1	ASSRDRGLRNSPLH
TRBV6-4	.	ASSSHLTGKELGEAF
TRBV9	TRBD1	ASSVGTGGNEKLF
TRBV6-1	TRBD1	ASSEAGTGLGYT
TRBV5-1	TRBD1	ASSFGQGEETQY
TRBV27	.	AAGVANIQY
TRBV5-1	TRBD1	ASSLGTGTYSPLH
TRBV7-3	TRBD2	ASSFRSGGAAGELF
TRBV10-3	.	ATSPTTGVYEQY
TRBV6-6	.	ASSYQDNQPQH
TRBV2	TRBD1	ASTFLGPGQISYEQY
TRBV6-5	.	ASSYSSPGLELF
TRBV12-5	.	ASAPGPGNYEQY
TRBV7-9	.	SSSLGRRFNEKLF
TRBV11-2	.	ASSNLTPGETQY
TRBV5-1	TRBD1	ASSAAGQASEAF